A single sample is the source of the 18 T cell receptor beta chains below, sequenced in a study of T cells in Graves' hyperthyroidism and ophthalmopathy. TCR beta CDR3 regions were amplified from RNA transcripts. Researchers ran a first-round RT-PCR on the TCR CDR3 using the HTBI primer set. TCRdb ran MiXCR on the multiplex PCR reads and lists one entry per CDR3 protein. The sample has hundreds of thousands of distinct CDR3 sequences, about 15% seen once; the top ten hold roughly 7.7%. Sample: blood. These receptors came from a woman aged 18-30 years with Graves' hyperthyroidism.

This clonotype was found many times. The chain links TRBV2 to TRBJ2-2, with D maybe TRBD2 (6 bases). The CDR3 contains 14 residues. Trimming shortened V by 7 bases and J by 0 bases, and 9 bases separated the two germline ends. From germline, CDR1 is SNHLY and CDR2 FYNNEI. The CDR3: CASKGTANTGELFF. For the CDR3, the DNA is TGTGCCAGCAAGGGGACTGCGAACACCGGGGAGCTGTTTTTT.

This clonotype was detected a few times. This may arise from a read error, as a much more abundant clone is one base away. The chain is built from TRBV5-6 and TRBJ2-1; 12 nucleotides match TRBD2. The DNA end lines up better with TRBJ2-7; the J call may be wrong. The CDR3 runs to 17 residues. Germline-derived CDR1 and CDR2 are SGHDT and YYEEEE. CDR3 sequence (DNA): TGTGCCAGCAGCTCTACAGGGACTAGCGGGTACTACAATGAGCAGTACTTC. It specifies CASSSTGTSGYYNEQYF.

The sample holds a few counts of this clonotype. CDR3 amino acids: CASSYGGPPGTQYF. CDR3 nucleotide sequence: TGTGCCAGCAGTTACGGAGGACCCCCTGGGACCCAGTACTTC. The chain combines TRBV12-3 or TRBV12-4 with TRBJ2-5, with TRBD2 as a possible D gene (5 bases). The CDR3 is made up of 14 amino acids. Trimming removed 4 bases at V and 7 bases at J, with 16 bases between.

This clonotype was seen many times. The CDR3 DNA reads TGTGCCAGTAGTAAGACTAGCGGTAGCACAGATACGCAGTATTTT. Its protein is CASSKTSGSTDTQYF. This chain links TRBV19 with TRBJ2-3; TRBD2 aligns across 9 bases. V lost 4 bases and J lost 0; bases outside the gene matches: 2. The CDR3 totals 15 residues. Looked up from germline, CDR1 is LNHDA and CDR2 is SQIVND (reference sequence). Full variable domain (outside the CDR3, taken from reference TRBV19 and TRBJ2-3): DGGITQSPKYLFRKEGQNVTLSCEQNLNHDAMYWYRQDPGQGLRLIYYSQIVNDFQKGDIAEGYSVSREKKESFPLTVTSAQKNPTAFYLCASSKTSGSTDTQYFGPGTRLTVL.

This clonotype occurred many times. V and J are TRBV20-1 and TRBJ2-1; the match to TRBD2 covers 10 bases. Germline CDR1 is DFQATT and CDR2 is SNEGSKA (reference sequence). The V gene end was trimmed by 0 bases and the J gene end by 9 bases; junction bases not matched to a gene: 11. The CDR3 runs to 16 residues. The CDR3 protein is CSARDWMGLASSEQFF. As DNA, the CDR3 is TGCAGTGCTAGAGATTGGATGGGACTAGCGAGTAGTGAGCAGTTCTTC.

This clonotype was seen ten or more times. The rearrangement uses TRBV7-3 and TRBJ2-3; a possible D gene is TRBD2 (5 bases). The CDR3 covers 16 residues. CDR1 and CDR2 (germline): SGHTA, FQGTGA. The V end lost 2 bases, the J end lost 1 base, and 13 bases lay between the germline ends. The CDR3 region is CASSLSSTTGTDTQYF. CDR3 nucleotide sequence: TGTGCCAGCAGCTTATCTTCGACTACCGGCACAGATACGCAGTATTTT.

This clonotype occurred a few times. The rearrangement joins TRBV5-6 to TRBJ1-5; perhaps TRBD1 as D (5 bases). From germline, CDR1 is SGHDT and CDR2 YYEEEE. V was trimmed by 7 bases and J by 2 bases, leaving 13 bases between them. The CDR3 is made up of 14 amino acids. For the CDR3, the DNA is TGTGCCAGCTGGAAGCGAGGGGGCAATCAGCCCCAGCATTTT. Protein: CASWKRGGNQPQHF.

This clonotype was observed at least ten times. V is TRBV9 and J is TRBJ1-2; a weak D match, TRBD1 (6 bases). Trimming stripped 3 bases from V and 4 bases from J, with 19 bases between. This CDR3 contains 16 residues. CDR1 and CDR2 from the germline V gene are SGDLS and YYNGEE. DNA for the CDR3: TGTGCCAGCAGCGGAACTTCCCCGAGGGGGTTCTATGGCTACACCTTC. Translating gives CASSGTSPRGFYGYTF. Supplemented by reference TRBV9 and TRBJ1-2, the full variable domain reads DSGVTQTPKHLITATGQRVTLRCSPRSGDLSVYWYQQSLDQGLQFLIQYYNGEERAKGNILERFSAQQFPDLHSELNLSSLELGDSALYFCASSGTSPRGFYGYTFGSGTRLTVV.

This clonotype has just a few counts. The V call is TRBV3-1, the J call TRBJ2-1; D is uncertain. With 0 bases removed from V and 4 bases from J, the gap between germline ends came to 10 bases. There are 15 residues in the CDR3. Germline V gives CDR1 LGHDT, CDR2 YNNKEL (reference sequence). CDR3 loop: CASSQDVSGYNEQFF. CDR3 DNA sequence: TGTGCCAGCAGCCAAGATGTTTCGGGTTACAATGAGCAGTTCTTC.

There are a few counts of this clonotype. The V call is TRBV10-3, the J call TRBJ1-3; D unclear. The CDR3 loop spans 14 amino acids. V was clipped by 4 bases and J by 3 bases, with 10 bases between them. CDR1 and CDR2 from the germline V gene are ENHRY and SYGVKD. CDR3 bases: TGTGCCATCAGTGGGGATGGAGTTGGAAACACCATATATTTT. As protein: CAISGDGVGNTIYF.

Many counts were recorded for this clonotype. This chain connects TRBV20-1 to TRBJ2-5; 13 positions match TRBD2. The CDR3 has 17 residues. Germline V CDR1 and CDR2: DFQATT, SNEGSKA (reference sequence). With V trimmed by 0 bases and J by 5 bases, 9 bases remained unmatched. This chain's CDR3 is CSARDSLAGGFWETQYF. CDR3 nucleotides: TGCAGTGCTAGAGATTCACTAGCGGGAGGGTTTTGGGAGACCCAGTACTTC.

This clonotype was seen repeatedly, ten times or more. V and J are TRBV12-3 or TRBV12-4 and TRBJ1-2; 7 bases match TRBD1. The CDR3 covers 12 residues. The ends lost 6 bases at V and 8 bases at J; junction bases unmatched: 6. CDR3 loop: CASRTTGLGYTF. The CDR3 bases are TGTGCCAGCAGAACGACAGGGCTAGGCTACACCTTC.

About this clonotype: A single base separates this from a much larger clone, so it may be a read error. CDR3 residues: CASKSREQGLRDEQFF. The CDR3 nucleotides read TGTGCCAGCAAATCTCGAGAACAGGGTTTAAGGGATGAGCAGTTCTTC. The chain combines TRBV7-9 with TRBJ2-1, with D tentatively TRBD1 (6 bases). This CDR3 is 16 amino acids long. Trimming removed 7 bases from V and 8 bases from J, with 24 bases in between. CDR1 and CDR2 from the germline V gene are SEHNR and FQNEAQ (reference sequence).

This clonotype was recorded at least ten times. This chain connects TRBV7-9 to TRBJ1-4; no reliable D call. The CDR3 spans 15 residues. Germline CDR1 is SEHNR and CDR2 is FQNEAQ (reference sequence). The V end was cut by 6 bases, the J end by 2 bases, with 13 bases between. CDR3 DNA: TGTGCCAGCAGTACCCGGAGCTACACTAATGAAAAACTGTTTTTT. Translating gives CASSTRSYTNEKLFF.

The chain recombines TRBV5-4 with TRBJ2-2; D is ambiguous. Germline-derived CDR1 and CDR2 are SGHNT and YYREEE (reference sequence). Trimming shortened V by 1 base and J by 4 bases, and 5 bases separated the two germline ends. The CDR3 contains 13 residues. The CDR3 coding sequence is TGTGCCAGCAGCTTGACGCCCACCGGGGAGCTGTTTTTT. It yields the protein CASSLTPTGELFF.

The chain is built from TRBV12-3 or TRBV12-4 and TRBJ1-5, with D unresolved. The CDR3 runs 14 residues. Trimming pared 5 bases from V and 3 bases from J, leaving 11 bases between. CDR3 coding DNA: TGTGCCAGCAGTATCAGAGTAAACAATCAGCCCCAGCATTTT. Its protein product is CASSIRVNNQPQHF.

This sequence joins TRBV19 and TRBJ2-7, with 8 positions matching TRBD1. CDR3 size: 16 residues. J lost 3 bases, V lost 5 bases, and 12 bases had no gene match. Germline loops: CDR1 LNHDA, CDR2 SQIVND (reference sequence). The CDR3 DNA is TGTGCCAGTAGTCCTCTTCCGACAGGGGAAAGCTACGAGCAGTACTTC. It yields the protein CASSPLPTGESYEQYF.

Many counts were recorded for this clonotype. The chain uses TRBV27 and TRBJ2-1; D unresolved. The V gene's germline CDR1 is MNHEY and CDR2 SMNVEV (reference sequence). V shed 4 bases and J shed 10 bases, with 8 bases lying between them. This CDR3 is built from 11 residues. The CDR3 is CASSSYGEQFF. CDR3 nucleotides: TGTGCCAGCAGTTCCTATGGGGAGCAGTTCTTC.